This T cell receptor (beta chain) derives from a study of OX40 agonist ivuxolimab in advanced cancers. Study at large: Across the patients, intravenous ivuxolimab was delivered every 2 weeks at 0.01 to 10 mg/kg. The dose-escalation group included hepatocellular carcinoma, melanoma, renal cell carcinoma and head and neck cancer.

Data came from immunoSEQ multiplex PCR; TCRdb stores just in-frame clones and leaves some out. The repertoire consists of around 30,000 clones, with roughly nine tenths occurring once and the leading ten covering roughly 25%. This CDR3 comprises 13 residues. Germline CDR1 reads MNHNS; CDR2 reads SASEGT. The J segment lost 5 bases and the V segment lost 9 bases, leaving 8 bases of the junction unmatched. This material consisted of CD4+ or CD8+ T cells sorted from blood, taken in a trial of the OX40 agonist ivuxolimab. The TCR sequence derives from an adult with an advanced solid tumor such as melanoma, head and neck, liver or kidney cancer. The chain couples TRBV6-1 to TRBJ2-5; 8 bases match TRBD2. CDR3 sequence: CARVGGVGETQYF. DNA of the CDR3: TGTGCCAGGGTCGGGGGGGTCGGCGAGACCCAGTACTTC.